These T cell receptor beta chains were read from a single sample in a study of cytomegalovirus exposure and HLA in healthy donors. Sequenced by immunoSEQ multiplex PCR; TCRdb stores in-frame clones only, minus some. The table records some 190,000 clones, about three quarters of them present only once. The sequenced sample was PBMCs. The receptors come from a man aged 18 to 30 in good health and CMV-seronegative. Both conserved end residues are part of each CDR3. Each record gives: clone size, V gene, J gene, D gene, CDR3 protein, CDR3 DNA. The D gene is left open where the match is weak. Rows give clone size only sometimes, using once, few, many, or a class for an expanded clone.

>NA|TRBV7-9|TRBJ2-3|TRBD1
CASSTRQGPTDTQYF
TGTGCCAGCAGCACCCGACAGGGACCCACAGATACGCAGTATTTT
>NA|TRBV7-9|TRBJ1-6|NA
CASSVDSLNSPLHF
TGTGCCAGCAGCGTTGACAGCCTTAATTCACCCCTCCACTTT
>once|TRBV12-5|TRBJ2-1|TRBD2
CASGLASGRGSVEQFF
TGTGCTAGTGGTTTGGCTAGCGGGAGAGGGTCGGTCGAGCAGTTCTTC
>NA|TRBV6-5|TRBJ1-1|NA
CASSFSGQSLVSEAFF
TGTGCCAGCAGTTTCAGTGGACAGTCGTTAGTCAGTGAAGCTTTCTTT
>NA|TRBV2|TRBJ1-6|TRBD1
CASSEAYLWDREGRSPLHF
TGTGCCAGCAGTGAAGCTTATCTATGGGACAGGGAGGGACGTTCACCCCTCCACTTT
>NA|TRBV28|TRBJ1-1|TRBD1
CASSSGQGRTEAFF
TGTGCCAGCAGTTCTGGACAGGGTCGGACTGAAGCTTTCTTT
>NA|TRBV6-5|TRBJ2-7|NA
CASSPGFSGPYEQYF
TGTGCCAGCAGTCCCGGGTTTAGCGGACCCTACGAGCAGTACTTC
>NA|TRBV5-1|TRBJ2-1|TRBD1
CASSLGTGGTGEQFF
TGCGCCAGCAGCCTCGGGACAGGGGGGACCGGTGAGCAGTTCTTC
>NA|TRBV5-5|TRBJ1-1|TRBD1
CASSLMAKGAGSTEAFF
TGTGCCAGCAGCTTGATGGCCAAGGGGGCCGGAAGCACTGAAGCTTTCTTT
>NA|TRBV6-1|TRBJ2-1|NA
CASRTLGSYNEQFF
TGTGCCAGCAGAACCCTAGGTTCCTACAATGAGCAGTTCTTC
>few|TRBV5-4|TRBJ1-6|NA
CASSLDQGNSPLHF
TGTGCCAGCAGCTTGGACCAGGGGAATTCACCCCTCCACTTT
>NA|TRBV6-5|TRBJ2-7|NA
CASSYETRGVNEQYF
TGTGCCAGCAGTTACGAGACCAGAGGCGTCAACGAGCAGTACTTC